This TCR beta chain was sequenced in a study of regulatory T cells in long-lasting Graves disease. Time point of the sample: newly diagnosed GD, antithyroid drugs for less than 3 months. PBMCs were the source of the RNA used for TCR sequencing. This clonotype has a count of ten or more. Trimming pared 2 bases from V and 1 base from J, leaving 11 bases between. CDR3 length: 15 residues. Through Arm-PCR of CDR3 regions and iRepertoire HTBI primers, TCR beta libraries were built. One entry per CDR3 protein, called by TCRdb with MiXCR from the multiplex PCR reads. The sample yields 400,000 to 500,000 distinct CDR3 sequences, about 15% seen once. Separately, the same data were catalogued under a study of T cells in Graves' hyperthyroidism and ophthalmopathy. This second report adds: The hyperthyroidism was newly diagnosed and had lasted under 2 months; the patients were aged 18 to 65.

This rearrangement joins TRBV12-3 or TRBV12-4 to TRBJ1-1; tentative D call: TRBD1 (5 bases). This receptor was taken from a woman aged 25 to 39 with Graves disease. Source: peripheral blood mononuclear cells (PBMCs), taken at new diagnosis, from a patient treated with antithyroid drugs. DNA for the CDR3: TGTGCCAGCAGTTTACCGGACAAATGGAACACTGAAGCTTTCTTT. Its protein product is CASSLPDKWNTEAFF.